A selection of T cell receptor beta chains follows, all from one sample in a study of technical replicates of blood from a handful of donors. Data came from immunoSEQ multiplex PCR; TCRdb stores just in-frame clones and leaves some out. The table has 100,000 or so clones, approximately 95% seen once. Sequenced input: T cells isolated from PBMCs. These receptors originate from a human donor in good health. Both conserved end residues are part of each CDR3. A D gene is named only where the DNA matches it firmly. Part of the rows lack a size; the others show once, few, many or a class for expanded clones.

clone size,V gene,J gene,D gene,CDR3 protein,CDR3 DNA
-,TRBV27,TRBJ1-6,-,CASSLRGNLVGSPLHF,TGTGCCAGCAGTTTACGAGGCAACCTCGTTGGTTCACCCCTCCACTTT
once,TRBV5-4,TRBJ2-3,TRBD2,CASSWGLAGSDTQYF,TGTGCCAGCAGCTGGGGACTAGCGGGATCAGATACGCAGTATTTT
-,TRBV12-5,TRBJ2-5,TRBD1,CASGLSRTGHQETQYF,TGTGCTAGTGGTTTGTCCAGGACAGGGCACCAAGAGACCCAGTACTTC
-,TRBV21-1,TRBJ2-7,-,CASSKAGGRSSYEQYF,TGTGCCAGCAGCAAAGCTGGTGGGCGAAGCTCCTACGAGCAGTACTTC
-,TRBV28,TRBJ2-2,-,CASLSEGRKLFF,TGTGCCAGCTTATCGGAGGGTAGGAAGCTGTTTTTT
-,TRBV10-1,TRBJ2-7,-,CASSDSTGRLSYEQYF,TGCGCCAGCAGTGATAGCACAGGACGGCTGTCCTACGAGCAGTACTTC
-,TRBV1,TRBJ1-3,-,CTSSQEWYLPRPGSKENTIYF,TGCACCAGCAGCCAAGAATGGTACCTACCTAGACCGGGGAGCAAGGAAAACACCATATATTTT
-,TRBV5-1,TRBJ2-2,TRBD1,CASSLAGTDYTGELFF,TGCGCCAGCAGCTTGGCCGGGACAGACTACACCGGGGAGCTGTTTTTT
-,TRBV4-2,TRBJ1-5,-,CASSQGSGGDQPQHF,TGTGCCAGCAGCCAAGGTAGCGGAGGGGATCAGCCCCAGCATTTT
once,TRBV19,TRBJ2-3,-,CASSIGPGDSTDTQYF,TGTGCCAGTAGTATAGGTCCGGGGGATAGCACAGATACGCAGTATTTT
-,TRBV19,TRBJ1-5,-,CASSIAGAGNQPQHF,TGTGCCAGTAGTATTGCGGGGGCTGGCAATCAGCCCCAGCATTTT
-,TRBV19,TRBJ1-1,-,CASSISVGAEAFF,TGTGCCAGTAGTATATCTGTCGGTGCTGAAGCTTTCTTT
-,TRBV9,TRBJ2-2,-,CASSVSGGLGELFF,TGTGCCAGCAGCGTATCAGGGGGGCTCGGGGAGCTGTTTTTT
-,TRBV5-1,TRBJ1-1,-,CASSLGTGGSTEAFF,TGCGCCAGCAGCTTGGGGACGGGGGGTAGCACTGAAGCTTTCTTT
once,TRBV5-5,TRBJ1-5,TRBD1,CASSWGDSSHQPQHF,TGTGCCAGCAGCTGGGGGGACAGTTCGCATCAGCCCCAGCATTTT
-,TRBV27,TRBJ2-2,-,CASSPDRTGELFF,TGTGCCAGCAGTCCCGACAGGACCGGGGAGCTGTTTTTT
-,TRBV19,TRBJ1-6,-,CASSADRVAPLHF,TGTGCCAGTAGTGCCGATCGAGTTGCACCCCTCCACTTT
-,TRBV2,TRBJ1-2,-,CASSEPETGNLGGYTF,TGTGCCAGCAGTGAGCCGGAAACAGGGAATCTTGGAGGCTACACCTTC
-,TRBV5-3,TRBJ2-5,-,CARSVRTVETQYF,TGTGCCAGAAGCGTCAGGACTGTGGAGACCCAGTACTTC
-,TRBV19,TRBJ1-2,-,CGQLDYGYTF,TGTGGACAGCTCGACTATGGCTACACCTTC
-,TRBV6-5,TRBJ2-1,-,CASSYSNPGEQFF,TGTGCCAGCAGTTACTCGAACCCGGGTGAGCAGTTCTTC
-,TRBV19,TRBJ1-6,TRBD1,CASSFGTANSPLHF,TGTGCCAGTAGCTTCGGGACAGCGAATTCACCCCTCCACTTT
once,TRBV2,TRBJ1-3,TRBD1,CASRGDRGNTIYF,TGTGCCAGCAGAGGGGACAGGGGAAACACCATATATTTT
-,TRBV15,TRBJ2-7,-,CATSRAGFRDTDLGYEQYF,TGTGCCACCAGCAGAGCGGGATTCCGGGACACCGATTTGGGGTACGAGCAGTACTTC
-,TRBV6-1,TRBJ1-6,-,CASRDAQGHNSPLHF,TGTGCCAGCAGGGACGCCCAGGGCCATAATTCACCCCTCCACTTT
-,TRBV5-1,TRBJ1-1,TRBD1,CASSFSTGSGTEAFF,TGCGCCAGCAGCTTCTCGACAGGGTCGGGCACTGAAGCTTTCTTT
-,TRBV5-1,TRBJ1-1,TRBD1,CASSDPQGAAEAFF,TGCGCCAGCAGCGACCCACAGGGGGCGGCTGAAGCTTTCTTT
-,TRBV6-5,TRBJ1-2,TRBD1,CASSEGQTNYGYTF,TGTGCCAGCAGTGAGGGACAGACTAACTATGGCTACACCTTC
-,TRBV7-9,TRBJ1-2,-,CASSLQGNRNGYTF,TGTGCCAGCAGCTTACAGGGGAATAGGAATGGCTACACCTTC
-,TRBV6-1,TRBJ2-7,-,CASSPTHEQYF,TGTGCCAGCAGTCCCACACACGAGCAGTACTTC
once,TRBV4-2,TRBJ2-7,TRBD2,CASSRRTSNFDEQYF,TGTGCCAGCAGCCGCCGGACTAGCAACTTTGACGAGCAGTACTTC
-,TRBV5-1,TRBJ2-7,TRBD1,CASSVTGDYEQYF,TGCGCCAGCAGCGTGACAGGGGATTACGAGCAGTACTTC
-,TRBV9,TRBJ2-1,TRBD2,CASSGSGVSYNEQFF,TGTGCCAGTTCGGGCAGCGGGGTCTCCTACAATGAGCAGTTCTTC
-,TRBV15,TRBJ1-3,-,CATSRDLQRGTGNTIYF,TGTGCCACCAGCAGAGATCTTCAAAGGGGGACGGGAAACACCATATATTTT
-,TRBV7-8,TRBJ2-7,-,CASSSNRDSYEQYF,TGTGCCAGCAGCTCAAACAGGGACTCCTACGAGCAGTACTTC
-,TRBV28,TRBJ2-5,-,CASEEGRGQETQYF,TGTGCCAGCGAGGAGGGAAGGGGTCAAGAGACCCAGTACTTC
-,TRBV2,TRBJ1-2,-,CASRAYGYTF,TGTGCCAGCAGAGCCTATGGCTACACCTTC
-,TRBV5-6,TRBJ1-2,TRBD1,CASSLGTAYGYTF,TGTGCCAGCAGCCTCGGGACAGCTTATGGCTACACCTTC
-,TRBV2,TRBJ1-4,TRBD1,CATNIRGLNEKLFF,TGTGCCACCAACATAAGGGGGCTCAATGAAAAACTGTTTTTT
-,TRBV9,TRBJ1-2,-,CASSVVAANYGYTF,TGTGCCAGCAGCGTAGTAGCCGCTAACTATGGCTACACCTTC
-,TRBV11-3,TRBJ1-3,-,CASSSSGGAGNTIYF,TGTGCCAGCAGCTCTTCGGGGGGAGCTGGAAACACCATATATTTT
-,TRBV29-1,TRBJ2-2,TRBD1,CSVGLRGSRAGELFF,TGCAGCGTCGGACTCAGGGGGAGTCGGGCCGGGGAGCTGTTTTTT
-,TRBV5-1,TRBJ1-1,-,CASSLSSMNTEAFF,TGCGCCAGCAGCTTGTCGTCTATGAACACTGAAGCTTTCTTT
-,TRBV27,TRBJ1-1,TRBD1,CASSLYSDRAAFF,TGTGCCAGCAGTTTGTACTCGGACAGGGCGGCTTTCTTT
-,TRBV7-9,TRBJ2-1,TRBD2,CASWRPESGRNRNEQFF,TGTGCCAGCTGGAGGCCCGAAAGCGGGAGAAACCGGAATGAGCAGTTCTTC
-,TRBV29-1,TRBJ2-1,TRBD1,CSVEWGGQGTLNEQFF,TGCAGCGTTGAGTGGGGAGGACAGGGGACTTTGAATGAGCAGTTCTTC
-,TRBV4-2,TRBJ2-1,TRBD2,CASSQEARGGDNEQFF,TGTGCCAGCAGCCAAGAGGCGCGGGGGGGAGACAATGAGCAGTTCTTC
-,TRBV30,TRBJ1-1,-,CAWGALGARNTEAFF,TGTGCCTGGGGGGCCCTAGGGGCACGGAACACTGAAGCTTTCTTT
-,TRBV10-3,TRBJ1-6,-,CAIRKQGDSPLHF,TGTGCCATCCGTAAACAGGGAGATTCACCCCTCCACTTT
-,TRBV15,TRBJ2-2,TRBD2,CATSGSGSGRTGELFF,TGTGCCACCAGCGGTAGCGGGAGTGGTCGTACCGGGGAGCTGTTTTTT
-,TRBV21-1,TRBJ1-3,-,CASSSGQGGGNTIYF,TGTGCCAGCAGCTCGGGACAGGGGGGGGGAAACACCATATATTTT
-,TRBV19,TRBJ1-2,-,CASSPTGTSPYGYTF,TGTGCCAGTAGTCCCACCGGGACAAGCCCTTATGGCTACACCTTC
-,TRBV7-7,TRBJ1-5,-,CASSLISGANQPQHF,TGTGCTAGCAGCTTAATATCAGGGGCCAATCAGCCCCAGCATTTT